This T cell receptor beta chain was captured by sequencing in a study of blood T cells in healthy people across ages. Study at large: Per every two T cells, about one barcoded beta molecule was captured by template switching.

In this sample, this clonotype turned up a few times. Its antigen remains unknown. Primers used in a second PCR of roughly 6 to 11 cycles were a sample-barcoded 5' primer and a J-beta primer mix. Each single sample gave us at least 2.5 million CDR3-containing paired-end reads. TCRdb itself ran the 5' RACE reads through MiXCR, one entry per CDR3 protein. The top ten clones hold roughly 24% of a sample with around 1,800,000 distinct CDR3 sequences, about 39% of them seen once. Broader study findings: Older individuals had lower TCR beta diversity per million T cells (the decline was roughly linear).

The germline gives CDR1 MNHNS, CDR2 SASEGT. The junction had 9 bases not matched to a gene; V was cut back by 6 bases and J by 7 bases. This CDR3 has 17 amino acids. The chain recombines TRBV6-1 with TRBJ2-1, with 16 bases identical to TRBD2. The sample taken for sequencing was blood. This clonotype was sampled from a human donor in good health. The CDR3: CASRDPGLAGGLNEQFF. The CDR3, as DNA: TGTGCCAGCAGAGACCCGGGACTAGCGGGGGGGCTGAATGAGCAGTTCTTC.